This T cell receptor (beta chain) was obtained from a study of chemoradiotherapy in HPV16-positive cancers. Study results and caveats: Non-HPV-specific T cells did not expand in tumors during treatment, whereas candidate HPV-specific clones and E7-related motifs did. Only two HPV16-positive patients supplied the functional HPV-specificity definition. In HPV16-positive patients, HPV-responsive T-cell expansion tracked better recurrence-free survival.

This clone occurred once. The target antigen is unknown. Germline-derived CDR1 and CDR2 are SQVTM and ANQGSEA. V was cut by 3 bases and J by 5 bases, with 20 bases left in between. The CDR3 contains 16 residues. Data came from immunoSEQ multiplex PCR; TCRdb stores just in-frame clones and leaves some out. The sample includes some 70,000 clones, 88% of them seen just once. Samples were taken several times over chemoradiotherapy. The specimen comprised blood, sampled from a patient who underwent chemoradiotherapy. V is TRBV29-1 and J is TRBJ2-1; D is ambiguous. This TCR derives from a human donor with HPV-associated anogenital cancer. CDR3 nucleotide sequence: TGCAGCGTTGACCCGGCCTCTCGGTGGGAAAACAATGAGCAGTTCTTC. Translated: CSVDPASRWENNEQFF.